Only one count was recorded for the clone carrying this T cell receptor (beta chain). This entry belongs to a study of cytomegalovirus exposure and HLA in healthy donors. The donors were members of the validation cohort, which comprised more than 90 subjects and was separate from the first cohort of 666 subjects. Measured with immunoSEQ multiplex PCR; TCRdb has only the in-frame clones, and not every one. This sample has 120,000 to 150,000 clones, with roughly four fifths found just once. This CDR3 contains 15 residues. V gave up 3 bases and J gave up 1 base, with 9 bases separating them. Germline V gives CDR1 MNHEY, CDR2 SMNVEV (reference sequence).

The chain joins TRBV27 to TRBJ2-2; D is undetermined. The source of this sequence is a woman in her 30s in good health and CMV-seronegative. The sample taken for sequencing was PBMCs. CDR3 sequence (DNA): TGTGCCAGCAGTTTTATTTCAGGGAACACCGGGGAGCTGTTTTTT. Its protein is CASSFISGNTGELFF.